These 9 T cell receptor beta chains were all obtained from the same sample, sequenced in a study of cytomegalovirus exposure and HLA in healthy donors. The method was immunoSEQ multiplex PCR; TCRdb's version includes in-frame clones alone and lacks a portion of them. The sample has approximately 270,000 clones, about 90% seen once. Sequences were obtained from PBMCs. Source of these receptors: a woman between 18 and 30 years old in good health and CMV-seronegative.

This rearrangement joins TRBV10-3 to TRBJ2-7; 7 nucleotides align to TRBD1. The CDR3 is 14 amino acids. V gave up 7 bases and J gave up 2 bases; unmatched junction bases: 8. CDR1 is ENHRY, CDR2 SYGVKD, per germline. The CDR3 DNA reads TGTGCCATCACCACCGGGACAGTACCCTACGAGCAGTACTTC. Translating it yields CAITTGTVPYEQYF.

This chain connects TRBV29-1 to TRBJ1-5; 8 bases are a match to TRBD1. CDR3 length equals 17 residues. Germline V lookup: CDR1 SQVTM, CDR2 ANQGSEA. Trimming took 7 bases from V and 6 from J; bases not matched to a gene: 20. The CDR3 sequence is CSEGEDRVIPPGQPQHF. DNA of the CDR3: TGCAGCGAAGGAGAGGACAGGGTGATTCCCCCCGGTCAGCCCCAGCATTTT. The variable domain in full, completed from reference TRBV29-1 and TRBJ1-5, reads SAVISQKPSRDICQRGTSLTIQCQVDSQVTMMFWYRQQPGQSLTLIATANQGSEATYESGFVIDKFPISRPNLTFSTLTVSNMSPEDSSIYLCSEGEDRVIPPGQPQHFGDGTRLSIL.

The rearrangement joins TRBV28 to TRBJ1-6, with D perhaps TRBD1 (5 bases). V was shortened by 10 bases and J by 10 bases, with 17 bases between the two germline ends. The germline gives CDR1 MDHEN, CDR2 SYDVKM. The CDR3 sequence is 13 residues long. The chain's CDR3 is CATQGGLGSPLHF. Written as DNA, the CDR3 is TGTGCCACCCAGGGTGGGTTAGGATCACCCCTCCACTTT.

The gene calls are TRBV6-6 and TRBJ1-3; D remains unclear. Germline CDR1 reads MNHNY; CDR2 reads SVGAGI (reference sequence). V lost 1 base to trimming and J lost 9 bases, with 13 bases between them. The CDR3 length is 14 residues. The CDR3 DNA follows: TGTGCCAGCAGTTACTTTCGCCGGGGAGGCACCATATATTTT. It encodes CASSYFRRGGTIYF.

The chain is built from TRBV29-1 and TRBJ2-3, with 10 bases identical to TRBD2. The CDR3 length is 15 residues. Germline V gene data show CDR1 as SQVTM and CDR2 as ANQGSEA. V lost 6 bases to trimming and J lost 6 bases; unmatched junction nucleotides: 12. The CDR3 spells CSVVIAGGDPDTQYF. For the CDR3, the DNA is TGCAGCGTGGTTATAGCGGGGGGCGACCCGGATACGCAGTATTTT.

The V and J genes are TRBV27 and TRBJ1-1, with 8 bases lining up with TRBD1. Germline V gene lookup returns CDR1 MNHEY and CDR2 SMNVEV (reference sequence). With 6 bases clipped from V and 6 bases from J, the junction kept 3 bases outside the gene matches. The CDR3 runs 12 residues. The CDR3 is CASRTGGAEAFF. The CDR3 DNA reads TGTGCCAGCAGAACAGGGGGAGCTGAAGCTTTCTTT.

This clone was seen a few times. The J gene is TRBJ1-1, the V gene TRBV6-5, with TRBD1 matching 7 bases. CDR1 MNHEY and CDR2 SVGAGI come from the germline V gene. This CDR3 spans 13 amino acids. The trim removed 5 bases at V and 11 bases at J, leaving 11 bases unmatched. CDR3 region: CASSADRVGVAFF. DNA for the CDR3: TGTGCCAGCAGTGCTGACAGGGTAGGCGTCGCTTTCTTT.

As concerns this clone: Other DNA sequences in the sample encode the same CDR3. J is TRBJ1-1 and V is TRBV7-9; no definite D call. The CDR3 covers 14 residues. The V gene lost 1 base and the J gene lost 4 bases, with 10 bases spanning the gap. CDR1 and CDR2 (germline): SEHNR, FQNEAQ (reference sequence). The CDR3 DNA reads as TGTGCCAGCAGCTTAGGTACGGGGAGCACTGAAGCTTTCTTT. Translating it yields CASSLGTGSTEAFF.

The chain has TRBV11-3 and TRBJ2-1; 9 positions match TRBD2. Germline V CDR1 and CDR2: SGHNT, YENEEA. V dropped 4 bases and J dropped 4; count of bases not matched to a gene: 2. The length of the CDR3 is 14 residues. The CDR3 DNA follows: TGTGCCAGCAGCTCTAGCGGGGTTTACAATGAGCAGTTCTTC. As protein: CASSSSGVYNEQFF.